The source of this T cell receptor (beta chain) is a study of long-term antiretroviral therapy in people with HIV. This CDR3 contains 14 residues. V dropped 4 bases and J dropped 6; count of bases not matched to a gene: 4. Per germline, CDR1 SGDLS and CDR2 YYNGEE. With survey level as its setting, the immunoSEQ assay was v3.0. TCRdb's table, derived via immunoSEQ multiplex PCR, lists solely in-frame clones and lacks some. The table has tens of thousands of clones, roughly 84% seen once. The source was unsorted PBMCs, collected 0.4 years after starting antiretroviral therapy. The chain has TRBV9 and TRBJ1-4; 9 bases agree with TRBD1. This clonotype was sampled from a man in his late teens or twenties with HIV. The CDR3 nucleotides read TGTGCCAGCAGCTTGACAGGGGGTGATGAAAAACTGTTTTTT. Translating gives CASSLTGGDEKLFF. The whole variable domain, filled in from reference TRBV9 and TRBJ1-4, reads DSGVTQTPKHLITATGQRVTLRCSPRSGDLSVYWYQQSLDQGLQFLIQYYNGEERAKGNILERFSAQQFPDLHSELNLSSLELGDSALYFCASSLTGGDEKLFFGSGTQLSVL.